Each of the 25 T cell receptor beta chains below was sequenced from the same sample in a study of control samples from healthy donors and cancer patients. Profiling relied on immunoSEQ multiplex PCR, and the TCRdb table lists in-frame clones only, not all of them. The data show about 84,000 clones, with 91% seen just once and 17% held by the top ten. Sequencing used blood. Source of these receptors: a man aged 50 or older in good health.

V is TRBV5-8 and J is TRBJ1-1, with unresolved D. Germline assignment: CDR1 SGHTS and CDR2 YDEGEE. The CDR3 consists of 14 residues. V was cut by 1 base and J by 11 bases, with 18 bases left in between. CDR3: CASSLRFQRLRAFF. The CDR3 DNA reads TGTGCCAGCAGCTTGAGGTTCCAGCGGCTAAGGGCTTTCTTT.

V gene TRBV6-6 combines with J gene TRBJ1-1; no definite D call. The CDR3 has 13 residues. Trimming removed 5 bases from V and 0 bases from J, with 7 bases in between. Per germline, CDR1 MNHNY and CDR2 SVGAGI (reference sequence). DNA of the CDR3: TGTGCCAGCAGTCGGACGGTGAACACTGAAGCTTTCTTT. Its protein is CASSRTVNTEAFF.

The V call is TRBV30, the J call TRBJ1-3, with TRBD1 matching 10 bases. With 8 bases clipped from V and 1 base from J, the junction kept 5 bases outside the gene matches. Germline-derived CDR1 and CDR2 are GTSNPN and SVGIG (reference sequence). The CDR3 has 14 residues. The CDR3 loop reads CAGDRGYSGNTIYF. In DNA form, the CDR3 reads TGTGCCGGGGACAGGGGTTATTCTGGAAACACCATATATTTT.

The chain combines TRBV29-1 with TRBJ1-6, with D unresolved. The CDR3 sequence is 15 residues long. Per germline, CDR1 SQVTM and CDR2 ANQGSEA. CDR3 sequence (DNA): TGCAGAGGTTGCCAGTTCAACTCCTATAATTCACCCCTCCACTTT. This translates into CRGCQFNSYNSPLHF.

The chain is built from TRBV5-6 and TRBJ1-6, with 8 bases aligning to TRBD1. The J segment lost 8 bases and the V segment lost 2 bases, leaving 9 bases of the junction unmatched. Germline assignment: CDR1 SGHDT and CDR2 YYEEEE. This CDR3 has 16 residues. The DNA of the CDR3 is TGTGCCAGCAGCTTTGATACAGGGGGTCTAGATTCACCCCTCCACTTT. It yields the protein CASSFDTGGLDSPLHF.

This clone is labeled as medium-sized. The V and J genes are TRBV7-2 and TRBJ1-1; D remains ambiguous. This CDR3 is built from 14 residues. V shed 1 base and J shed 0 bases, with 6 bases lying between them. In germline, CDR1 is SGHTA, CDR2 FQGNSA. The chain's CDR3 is CASSLVRVNTEAFF. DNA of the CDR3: TGTGCCAGCAGCTTAGTTAGGGTGAACACTGAAGCTTTCTTT.

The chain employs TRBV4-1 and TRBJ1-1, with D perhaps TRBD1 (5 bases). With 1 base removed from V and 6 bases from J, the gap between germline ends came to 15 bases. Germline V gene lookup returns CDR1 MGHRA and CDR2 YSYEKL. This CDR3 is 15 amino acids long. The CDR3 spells CASSQVTGTAAEAFF. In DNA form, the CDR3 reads TGCGCCAGCAGCCAAGTGACCGGGACCGCCGCTGAAGCTTTCTTT.

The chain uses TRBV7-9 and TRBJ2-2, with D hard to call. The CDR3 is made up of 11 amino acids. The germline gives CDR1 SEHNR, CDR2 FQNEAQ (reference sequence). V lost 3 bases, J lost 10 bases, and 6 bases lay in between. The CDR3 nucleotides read TGTGCCAGCAGCTTTCTCGAGGAGCTGTTTTTT. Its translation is CASSFLEELFF.

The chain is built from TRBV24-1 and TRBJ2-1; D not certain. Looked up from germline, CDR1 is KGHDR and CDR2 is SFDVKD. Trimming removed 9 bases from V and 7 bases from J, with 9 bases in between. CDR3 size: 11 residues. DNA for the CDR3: TGTGCCACCTCTCTAGTTAATGAGCAGTTCTTC. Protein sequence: CATSLVNEQFF.

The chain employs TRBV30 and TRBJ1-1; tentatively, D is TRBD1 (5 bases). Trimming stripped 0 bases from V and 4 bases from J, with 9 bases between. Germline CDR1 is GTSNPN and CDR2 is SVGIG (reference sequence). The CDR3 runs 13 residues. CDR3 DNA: TGTGCCTGGAGTGTAGGGACTCCCACTGAAGCTTTCTTT. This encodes CAWSVGTPTEAFF.

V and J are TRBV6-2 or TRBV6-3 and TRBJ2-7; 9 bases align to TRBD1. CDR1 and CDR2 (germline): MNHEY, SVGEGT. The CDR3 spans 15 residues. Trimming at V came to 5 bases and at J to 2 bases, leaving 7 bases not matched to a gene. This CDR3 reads CASSRPGQGPYEQYF. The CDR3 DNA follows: TGTGCCAGCAGTCGCCCCGGACAGGGGCCCTACGAGCAGTACTTC.

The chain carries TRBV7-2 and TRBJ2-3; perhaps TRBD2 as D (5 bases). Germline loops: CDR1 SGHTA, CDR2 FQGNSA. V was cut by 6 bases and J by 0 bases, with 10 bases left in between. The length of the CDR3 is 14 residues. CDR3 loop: CASRRGISTDTQYF. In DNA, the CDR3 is TGTGCCAGCAGGCGAGGGATCAGCACAGATACGCAGTATTTT.

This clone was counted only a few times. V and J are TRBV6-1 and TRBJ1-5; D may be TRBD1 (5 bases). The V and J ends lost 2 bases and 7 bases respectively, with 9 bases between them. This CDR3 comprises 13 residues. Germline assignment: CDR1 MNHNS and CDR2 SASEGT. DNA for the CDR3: TGTGCCAGCAGTGAATCAGGGAGGCAGCCCCAGCATTTT. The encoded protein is CASSESGRQPQHF.

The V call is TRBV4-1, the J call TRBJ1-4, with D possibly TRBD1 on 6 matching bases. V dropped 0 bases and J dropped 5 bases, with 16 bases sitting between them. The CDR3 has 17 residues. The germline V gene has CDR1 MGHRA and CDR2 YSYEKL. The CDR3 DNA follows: TGCGCCAGCAGCCAAGACGCGGAACAGGGATCAAATGAAAAACTGTTTTTT. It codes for CASSQDAEQGSNEKLFF.

CDR3 protein: CSAGRGTGELFF. CDR3 nucleotides: TGCAGCGCTGGCAGGGGAACCGGGGAGCTGTTTTTT. This chain uses TRBV29-1 with TRBJ2-2, with D maybe TRBD1 (6 bases). V was trimmed by 7 bases and J by 5 bases, leaving 11 bases between them. The germline V gene has CDR1 SQVTM and CDR2 ANQGSEA. The CDR3 consists of 12 residues.

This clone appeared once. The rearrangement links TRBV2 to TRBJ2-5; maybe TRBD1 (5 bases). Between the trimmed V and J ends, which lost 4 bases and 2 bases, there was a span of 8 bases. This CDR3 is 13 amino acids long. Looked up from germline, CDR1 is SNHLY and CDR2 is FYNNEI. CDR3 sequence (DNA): TGTGCCAGCAGTGGTCGACAGCAAGAGACCCAGTACTTC. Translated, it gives CASSGRQQETQYF.

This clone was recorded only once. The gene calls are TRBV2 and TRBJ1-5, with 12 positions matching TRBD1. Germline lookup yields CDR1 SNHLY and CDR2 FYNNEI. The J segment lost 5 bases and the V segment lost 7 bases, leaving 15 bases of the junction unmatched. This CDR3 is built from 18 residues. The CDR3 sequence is CASNSPGQGASIDQPQHF. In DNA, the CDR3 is TGTGCCAGCAACTCGCCGGGACAGGGGGCTTCAATCGATCAGCCCCAGCATTTT.

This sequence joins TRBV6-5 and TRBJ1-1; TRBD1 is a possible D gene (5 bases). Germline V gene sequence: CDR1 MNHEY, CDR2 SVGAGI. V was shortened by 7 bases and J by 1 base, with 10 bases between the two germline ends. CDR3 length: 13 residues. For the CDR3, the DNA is TGTGCCAGCAATACCGGGGCGAACACTGAAGCTTTCTTT. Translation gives CASNTGANTEAFF.

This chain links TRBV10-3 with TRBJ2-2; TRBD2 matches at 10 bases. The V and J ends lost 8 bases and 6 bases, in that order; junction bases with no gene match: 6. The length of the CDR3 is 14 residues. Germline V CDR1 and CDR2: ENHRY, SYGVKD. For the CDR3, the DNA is TGTGCCATCGGATCACTAGCGGGGCCCGGGGAGCTGTTTTTT. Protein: CAIGSLAGPGELFF.

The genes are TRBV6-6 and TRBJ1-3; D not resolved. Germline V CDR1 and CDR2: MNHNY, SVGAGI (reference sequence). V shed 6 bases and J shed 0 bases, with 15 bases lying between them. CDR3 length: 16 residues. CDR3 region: CASRPPGLDSGNTIYF. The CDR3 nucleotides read TGTGCCAGCAGACCCCCAGGCCTTGACTCTGGAAACACCATATATTTT.

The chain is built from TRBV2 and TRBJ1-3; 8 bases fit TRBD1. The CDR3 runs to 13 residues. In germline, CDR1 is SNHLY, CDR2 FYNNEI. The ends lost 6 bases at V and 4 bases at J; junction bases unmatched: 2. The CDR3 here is CASRTGVGNTIYF. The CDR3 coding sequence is TGTGCCAGCAGGACAGGGGTAGGAAACACCATATATTTT.

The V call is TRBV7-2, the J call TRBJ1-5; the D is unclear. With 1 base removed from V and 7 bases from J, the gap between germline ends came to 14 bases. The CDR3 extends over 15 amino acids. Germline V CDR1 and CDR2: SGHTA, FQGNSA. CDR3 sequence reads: CASSLDTGPGQPQHF. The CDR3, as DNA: TGTGCCAGCAGCTTAGACACGGGTCCGGGACAGCCCCAGCATTTT. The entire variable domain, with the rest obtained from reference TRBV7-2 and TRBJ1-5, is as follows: GAGVSQSPSNKVTEKGKDVELRCDPISGHTALYWYRQSLGQGLEFLIYFQGNSAPDKSGLPSDRFSAERTGGSVSTLTIQRTQQEDSAVYLCASSLDTGPGQPQHFGDGTRLSIL.

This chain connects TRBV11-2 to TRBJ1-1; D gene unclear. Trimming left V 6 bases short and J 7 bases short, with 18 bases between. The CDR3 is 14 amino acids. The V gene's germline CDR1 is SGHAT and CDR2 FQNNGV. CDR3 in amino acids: CASRPDFRTDEAFF. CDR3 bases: TGTGCCAGCAGACCCGATTTCCGTACAGATGAAGCTTTCTTT.

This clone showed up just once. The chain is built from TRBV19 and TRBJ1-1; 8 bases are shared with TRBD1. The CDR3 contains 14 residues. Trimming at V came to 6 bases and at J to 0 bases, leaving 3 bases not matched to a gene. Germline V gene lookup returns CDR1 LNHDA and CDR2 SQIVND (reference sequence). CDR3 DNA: TGTGCCAGTAGGAAACAGGGGGTGAACACTGAAGCTTTCTTT. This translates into CASRKQGVNTEAFF. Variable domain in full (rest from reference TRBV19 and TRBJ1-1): DGGITQSPKYLFRKEGQNVTLSCEQNLNHDAMYWYRQDPGQGLRLIYYSQIVNDFQKGDIAEGYSVSREKKESFPLTVTSAQKNPTAFYLCASRKQGVNTEAFFGQGTRLTVV.

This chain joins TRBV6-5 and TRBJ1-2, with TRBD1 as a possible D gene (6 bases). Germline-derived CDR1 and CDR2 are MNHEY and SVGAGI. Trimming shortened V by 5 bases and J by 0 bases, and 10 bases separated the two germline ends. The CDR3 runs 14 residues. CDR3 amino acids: CASSLDRTNYGYTF. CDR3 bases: TGTGCCAGCAGTCTAGACAGGACTAACTATGGCTACACCTTC.